The subject of this entry is one TCR beta chain. Its antigen is not identified. The sample originates from a study of response to subunit inactivated influenza vaccine. Study results and limitations: Each seasonal influenza vaccination, the authors suggested, recruits few new T cells.

One entry per CDR3 protein, called by TCRdb with MiXCR from the RT-PCR reads. The sample consists of 400,000 to 650,000 distinct CDR3 sequences, 7.2% of them appearing once. Germline V gives CDR1 DFQATT, CDR2 SNEGSKA (reference sequence). The CDR3 runs to 19 residues. V was pared by 2 bases and J by 2 bases, with 26 bases between. The chain carries TRBV20-1 and TRBJ2-3; D might be TRBD1 or TRBD2, each matching 6 bases. This material consisted of PBMCs from blood, taken around 25 months after vaccination. The receptor's source is a man aged 50 to 75 who received an inactivated influenza vaccine. CDR3 residues: CSARSGDLGGSAATDTQYF. The CDR3 DNA is TGCAGTGCTAGATCCGGTGACCTGGGGGGCTCTGCAGCCACAGATACGCAGTATTTT.